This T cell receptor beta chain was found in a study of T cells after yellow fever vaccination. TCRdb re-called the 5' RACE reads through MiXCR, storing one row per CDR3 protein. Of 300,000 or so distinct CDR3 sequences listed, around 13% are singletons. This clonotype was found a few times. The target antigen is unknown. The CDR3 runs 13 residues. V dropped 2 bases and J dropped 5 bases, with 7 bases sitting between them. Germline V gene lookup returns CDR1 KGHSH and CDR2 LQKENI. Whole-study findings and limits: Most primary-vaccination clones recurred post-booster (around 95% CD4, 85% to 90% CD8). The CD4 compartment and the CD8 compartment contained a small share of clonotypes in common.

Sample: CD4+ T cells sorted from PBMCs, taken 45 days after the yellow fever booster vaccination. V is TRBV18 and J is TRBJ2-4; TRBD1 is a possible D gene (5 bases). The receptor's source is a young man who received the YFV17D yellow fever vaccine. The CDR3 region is CASSPLQENIQYF. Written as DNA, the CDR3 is TGTGCCAGCTCACCATTACAGGAAAACATTCAGTACTTC. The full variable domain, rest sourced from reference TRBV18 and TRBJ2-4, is NAGVMQNPRHLVRRRGQEARLRCSPMKGHSHVYWYRQLPEEGLKFMVYLQKENIIDESGMPKERFSAEFPKEGPSILRIQQVVRGDSAAYFCASSPLQENIQYFGAGTRLSVL.